These 23 T cell receptor beta chains share one sample of origin, sequenced in a study of T-cell memory formation after mild COVID-19. TCRdb redid the calling of the 5' RACE reads with MiXCR, one entry per CDR3 protein. The data show roughly 130,000 distinct CDR3 sequences, over 15% seen once. Sequenced input: PBMCs or a T cell subset sorted from them (not recorded which). The source of these receptors is a man between 18 and 35 years old who had mild COVID-19 (a few samples of this study predate the infection). Cell type and time point are not known.

This clonotype has just one count. The chain combines TRBV14 with TRBJ1-1; no clear D. Trimming cost V 0 bases and J 4 bases, with 9 bases left between them. CDR1 is SGHDN, CDR2 FVKESK, per germline. This CDR3 has 14 residues. The CDR3 DNA reads as TGTGCCAGCAGCCAAGACCGATTAGGCACTGAAGCTTTCTTT. Its protein is CASSQDRLGTEAFF.

This clonotype was seen ten or more times. V and J are TRBV7-2 and TRBJ2-7, with 12 bases identical to TRBD2. Trimming at V came to 5 bases and at J to 3 bases, leaving 5 bases not matched to a gene. Germline lookup yields CDR1 SGHTA and CDR2 FQGNSA. The CDR3 sequence is 15 residues long. DNA of the CDR3: TGTGCCAGCAGCCCACTAGCGGGGGGACTCTACGAGCAGTACGTC. Translation: CASSPLAGGLYEQYV.

The rearrangement links TRBV15 to TRBJ2-3; a weak D match, TRBD2 (5 bases). Deletions cut 3 bases from V and 1 base from J, with 8 bases between. Germline CDR1 is LNHNV and CDR2 is YYDKDF (reference sequence). This CDR3 region has 14 residues. This CDR3 reads CATSRTGGTDTQYF. Here the CDR3 DNA reads TGTGCCACCAGCAGGACCGGGGGCACAGATACGCAGTATTTT.

The J gene is TRBJ2-6, the V gene TRBV5-1; 8 bases are shared with TRBD2. The J segment lost 0 bases and the V segment lost 7 bases, leaving 6 bases of the junction unmatched. Germline V gene sequence: CDR1 SGHRS, CDR2 YFSETQ. This CDR3 has 16 amino acids. The CDR3 loop is CASESGGSSGANVLTF. Written as DNA, the CDR3 is TGCGCCAGCGAAAGCGGGGGCTCCTCTGGGGCCAACGTCCTGACTTTC.

This clonotype was detected a few times. The rearrangement links TRBV5-1 to TRBJ2-7, with D possibly matching TRBD1 (6 bases). CDR1 SGHRS and CDR2 YFSETQ come from the germline V gene. Trimming cost V 0 bases and J 1 base, with 14 bases left between them. The CDR3 consists of 16 residues. This CDR3 is CASSLEWGLFSYEQYF. The CDR3 region has the DNA TGCGCCAGCAGCTTGGAATGGGGGCTCTTTTCCTACGAGCAGTACTTC.

V gene TRBV5-5 combines with J gene TRBJ2-1; 13 positions match TRBD2. With V trimmed by 4 bases and J by 4 bases, 2 bases remained unmatched. The CDR3 loop spans 15 amino acids. The V gene's germline CDR1 is SGHKS and CDR2 YYEKEE (reference sequence). CDR3 nucleotide sequence: TGTGCCAGCAGCGGACTAGCGGGGGTTTACAATGAGCAGTTCTTC. Translation: CASSGLAGVYNEQFF.

Only a few counts were recorded for this clonotype. The rearrangement links TRBV29-1 to TRBJ2-3, with D possibly being TRBD2 (5 bases). In germline, CDR1 is SQVTM, CDR2 ANQGSEA. The CDR3 sequence is 12 residues long. Trimming removed 4 bases at V and 3 bases at J, with 8 bases between. The CDR3 region is CSVGLATDTQYF. CDR3 DNA: TGCAGCGTTGGTCTAGCTACAGATACGCAGTATTTT.

This clonotype came up many times. J is TRBJ2-3 and V is TRBV20-1; D is possibly TRBD1 (6 bases). Germline V gene sequence: CDR1 DFQATT, CDR2 SNEGSKA (reference sequence). The CDR3 is made up of 14 amino acids. Trimming removed 6 bases at V and 4 bases at J, with 17 bases between. This chain's CDR3 is CSANTGLWADTQYF. CDR3 nucleotides: TGCAGTGCGAACACAGGGTTGTGGGCAGATACGCAGTATTTT.

The chain carries TRBV6-2 or TRBV6-3 and TRBJ1-2; D call uncertain. Trimming took 5 bases from V and 4 from J, leaving 14 bases between them. The CDR3 is made up of 14 amino acids. The germline gives CDR1 MNHEY, CDR2 SVGEGT. The CDR3 loop is CASSNSRTTYGYTF. The CDR3 DNA sequence: TGTGCCAGCAGTAATTCCCGGACGACCTATGGCTACACCTTC.

Many counts were recorded for this clonotype. The chain links TRBV7-9 to TRBJ2-3; D not certain. V lost 3 bases and J lost 0, with 7 bases in between. The germline CDR1 and CDR2 sequences are SEHNR and FQNEAQ (reference sequence). This CDR3 contains 14 residues. CDR3 protein: CASSLTGSTDTQYF. The CDR3 nucleotides read TGTGCCAGCAGCTTGACGGGTAGCACAGATACGCAGTATTTT.

This chain connects TRBV11-3 to TRBJ2-2, with D perhaps TRBD1 or TRBD2 (5 bases each). Germline CDR1 SGHNT, CDR2 YENEEA. The CDR3 has 16 amino acids. Trimming removed 2 bases from V and 7 bases from J, with 17 bases in between. The CDR3 region has the DNA TGTGCCAGCAGCTTATCTCGGGGACGGTATAACGGGGAGCTGTTTTTT. This encodes CASSLSRGRYNGELFF.

This clonotype was counted a few times. The chain is built from TRBV6-5 and TRBJ1-1; D might be TRBD1 (6 bases). Germline V gene sequence: CDR1 MNHEY, CDR2 SVGAGI. The CDR3 runs 13 residues. Trimming shortened V by 6 bases and J by 6 bases, and 14 bases separated the two germline ends. This CDR3 reads CASRPDRFAEAFF. CDR3 nucleotides: TGTGCCAGCAGACCCGACAGGTTCGCTGAAGCTTTCTTT.

There are many counts of this clonotype. The chain joins TRBV7-3 to TRBJ2-3; D possibly uses TRBD1 or TRBD2 (5 bases each). The CDR3 extends over 14 amino acids. The germline V gene encodes CDR1 SGHTA and CDR2 FQGTGA. V gave up 6 bases and J gave up 0 bases, with 10 bases separating them. This chain's CDR3 is CASRRDPSTDTQYF. The CDR3 DNA reads TGTGCCAGCAGACGGGACCCGAGCACAGATACGCAGTATTTT.

The J gene is TRBJ1-2, the V gene TRBV6-5, with 10 bases fitting TRBD1. The CDR3 loop spans 15 amino acids. J gave up 8 bases and V 0 bases, and 6 bases lay outside the gene matches. Germline values: CDR1 MNHEY, CDR2 SVGAGI. The CDR3 bases are TGTGCCAGCAGTTACTCCACCGGGACAGGGGACGGCTACACCTTC. This translates into CASSYSTGTGDGYTF.

The chain employs TRBV7-9 and TRBJ1-3; 9 bases align to TRBD1. Germline loops: CDR1 SEHNR, CDR2 FQNEAQ (reference sequence). V lost 5 bases and J lost 8; bases outside the gene matches: 4. The CDR3 loop spans 13 amino acids. The CDR3 region has the DNA TGTGCCAGCAGCCGGGACAGGGTGGACACCATATATTTT. Protein: CASSRDRVDTIYF.

This clonotype turned up a few times. This chain joins TRBV7-3 and TRBJ2-1; 14 positions agree with TRBD2. Germline-derived CDR1 and CDR2 are SGHTA and FQGTGA. The V segment lost 4 bases and the J segment 9 bases; nucleotides outside the gene matches: 11. The CDR3 is made up of 17 amino acids. CDR3 residues: CASSYRTSGGPLGEQFF. DNA of the CDR3: TGTGCCAGCAGCTACCGGACTAGCGGGGGGCCCCTTGGTGAGCAGTTCTTC.

This clonotype was seen repeatedly, ten times or more. The rearrangement joins TRBV15 to TRBJ2-7, with D maybe TRBD1 (5 bases). The V end was cut by 1 base, the J end by 6 bases, with 19 bases between. Germline assignment: CDR1 LNHNV and CDR2 YYDKDF (reference sequence). The CDR3 covers 16 residues. The CDR3 here is CATSRVMAGRTGEQYF. The DNA of the CDR3 is TGTGCCACCAGCAGAGTAATGGCAGGGCGAACTGGCGAGCAGTACTTC. Full variable domain (remainder filled in from reference TRBV15 and TRBJ2-7): DAMVIQNPRYQVTQFGKPVTLSCSQTLNHNVMYWYQQKSSQAPKLLFHYYDKDFNNEADTPDNFQSRRPNTSFCFLDIRSPGLGDTAMYLCATSRVMAGRTGEQYFGPGTRLTVT.

This clonotype was seen a handful of times. The J gene is TRBJ2-3, the V gene TRBV7-2; D is unresolved. CDR1 is SGHTA, CDR2 FQGNSA, per germline. The CDR3 consists of 16 residues. V was clipped by 1 base and J by 2 bases, with 13 bases between them. The CDR3 DNA is TGTGCCAGCAGCTTAGAGGCCACAACTACCACAGATACGCAGTATTTT. It specifies CASSLEATTTTDTQYF. The variable domain in full, completed from reference TRBV7-2 and TRBJ2-3, reads GAGVSQSPSNKVTEKGKDVELRCDPISGHTALYWYRQSLGQGLEFLIYFQGNSAPDKSGLPSDRFSAERTGGSVSTLTIQRTQQEDSAVYLCASSLEATTTTDTQYFGPGTRLTVL.

In this sample, this clonotype turned up a few times. The chain combines TRBV5-6 with TRBJ2-5; maybe TRBD2 (6 bases). Trimming pared 0 bases from V and 6 bases from J, leaving 15 bases between. Germline assignment: CDR1 SGHDT and CDR2 YYEEEE. The CDR3 runs 15 residues. For the CDR3, the DNA is TGTGCCAGCAGCTTGGACGGGGGTTTAAGGAAGACCCAGTACTTC. This gives the protein CASSLDGGLRKTQYF.

The J gene is TRBJ2-6, the V gene TRBV11-2; D remains unclear. The germline CDR1 and CDR2 sequences are SGHAT and FQNNGV. Trimming pared 1 base from V and 2 bases from J, leaving 6 bases between. This CDR3 is built from 15 residues. The CDR3: CASSLVTPGANVLTF. The CDR3 nucleotides read TGTGCCAGCAGCTTAGTGACTCCTGGGGCCAACGTCCTGACTTTC.

This chain links TRBV20-1 with TRBJ2-5, with 11 nucleotides matching TRBD2. V dropped 3 bases and J dropped 4; count of bases not matched to a gene: 7. The CDR3 length is 15 residues. Germline V CDR1 and CDR2: DFQATT, SNEGSKA (reference sequence). Here the CDR3 reads CSASFTSGRGETQYF. CDR3 DNA: TGCAGTGCTAGTTTCACTAGCGGGAGAGGAGAGACCCAGTACTTC.

This clonotype has a handful of counts. V usage is TRBV12-3 or TRBV12-4 and J usage is TRBJ1-2; D perhaps matches TRBD1 (5 bases). V lost 4 bases and J lost 7, with 13 bases in between. This CDR3 spans 13 amino acids. The CDR3 DNA is TGTGCCAGCAGTTGGGACTTTGGGGCTGGCTACACCTTC. This codes for CASSWDFGAGYTF.

The chain links TRBV6-2 or TRBV6-3 to TRBJ2-3, with D maybe TRBD1 (6 bases). CDR1 MNHEY and CDR2 SVGEGT come from the germline V gene. Trimming stripped 10 bases from V and 4 bases from J, with 12 bases between. The CDR3 runs 12 residues. CDR3 DNA sequence: TGTGCCATACGAGGGGGACCAGATACGCAGTATTTT. It encodes CAIRGGPDTQYF.